The 24 T cell receptor beta chains below all came from one sample that was sequenced in a study of blood T cells in healthy people across ages. The authors ran a second PCR of 7 to 11 cycles using a sample-barcoded 5' primer and a J-beta primer mix. TCRdb fed the 5' RACE reads into MiXCR, producing one record per CDR3 protein. The sample shows hundreds of thousands of distinct CDR3 sequences, 22% of them seen only once. Sequencing input: blood. The receptors derive from a man in his sixties or seventies in good health.

This clonotype was detected a few times. The chain links TRBV2 to TRBJ2-5, with 9 bases aligning to TRBD2. V shed 8 bases, J shed 4 bases, and the junction held 8 bases outside the gene matches. This CDR3 contains 14 residues. The germline V gene encodes CDR1 SNHLY and CDR2 FYNNEI. The CDR3 loop reads CASALAGIRETQYF. CDR3 bases: TGTGCCAGCGCCCTAGCGGGAATTAGAGAGACCCAGTACTTC.

V and J are TRBV7-2 and TRBJ2-5; tentatively, D is TRBD1 (6 bases). The CDR3 consists of 14 residues. Trimming removed 1 base at V and 5 bases at J, with 11 bases between. Per germline, CDR1 SGHTA and CDR2 FQGNSA. CDR3 DNA sequence: TGTGCCAGCAGCTTAGGGCAGGGGAGCGAGACCCAGTACTTC. This sequence encodes CASSLGQGSETQYF.

The chain combines TRBV20-1 with TRBJ2-1, with D possibly TRBD2 on 6 matching bases. The CDR3 has 15 residues. Germline lookup yields CDR1 DFQATT and CDR2 SNEGSKA (reference sequence). V was pared by 2 bases and J by 9 bases, with 20 bases between. The CDR3 DNA sequence: TGCAGTGCTAGAAAGACCGGGACTCCGGTCGGTGAGCAGTTCTTC. This encodes CSARKTGTPVGEQFF.

This clonotype was picked up a small number of times. This rearrangement joins TRBV20-1 to TRBJ1-1; TRBD1 agrees at 8 bases. Germline-derived CDR1 and CDR2 are DFQATT and SNEGSKA (reference sequence). This CDR3 is 14 amino acids long. Unmatched junction bases numbered 3, after V lost 3 bases and J lost 0 bases. CDR3 region: CSASPRGLNTEAFF. As DNA, the CDR3 is TGCAGTGCTAGCCCCAGGGGGCTGAACACTGAAGCTTTCTTT.

The J gene is TRBJ1-1, the V gene TRBV24-1; 7 nucleotides align to TRBD1. Per the germline V gene, CDR1 is KGHDR and CDR2 is SFDVKD. CDR3 length equals 16 residues. The ends lost 3 bases at V and 6 bases at J; junction bases unmatched: 12. CDR3 nucleotide sequence: TGTGCCACCAGTGATGGGAGGCAGGGGGGGCGGGCTGAAGCTTTCTTT. It translates to CATSDGRQGGRAEAFF.

This clonotype was picked up a small number of times. This chain uses TRBV6-1 with TRBJ1-5; no firm D call. The CDR3 spans 13 residues. The germline gives CDR1 MNHNS, CDR2 SASEGT. Trimming took 1 base from V and 4 from J, leaving 5 bases between them. CDR3 nucleotide sequence: TGTGCCAGCAGTGAAGTTGGGAATCAGCCCCAGCATTTT. Its protein is CASSEVGNQPQHF.

V and J are TRBV20-1 and TRBJ2-7; D not certain. Deletions cut 2 bases from V and 0 bases from J, with 8 bases between. CDR3 length: 13 residues. Germline V gene lookup returns CDR1 DFQATT and CDR2 SNEGSKA (reference sequence). The CDR3 region is CSARRQISYEQYF. The CDR3 DNA is TGCAGTGCTAGAAGGCAAATCTCCTACGAGCAGTACTTC.

The rearrangement uses TRBV7-8 and TRBJ1-3; 10 bases fit TRBD1. Germline V gives CDR1 SGHVS, CDR2 FQNEAQ. The CDR3 is 16 residues long. V dropped 5 bases and J dropped 5; count of bases not matched to a gene: 9. CDR3 amino acids: CASSRLGQGSRNTIYF. Written as DNA, the CDR3 is TGTGCCAGCAGCCGCCTGGGACAGGGGAGTAGAAACACCATATATTTT.

This clonotype was recorded at least ten times. The chain is built from TRBV7-2 and TRBJ1-2, with D unresolved. The germline V and J ends were trimmed by 6 bases and 0 bases, with 8 bases remaining between them. CDR1 SGHTA and CDR2 FQGNSA come from the germline V gene. The CDR3 is made up of 13 amino acids. CDR3 coding DNA: TGTGCCAGCAGTGTTGGAGCTAACTATGGCTACACCTTC. This codes for CASSVGANYGYTF.

This clonotype was seen more than once but under ten times. The chain recombines TRBV20-1 with TRBJ2-5; D is uncertain. CDR3 length equals 11 residues. V was shortened by 6 bases and J by 5 bases, with 10 bases between the two germline ends. CDR1 and CDR2 from the germline V gene are DFQATT and SNEGSKA (reference sequence). The chain's CDR3 is CSARPRETQYF. In DNA, the CDR3 is TGCAGTGCCCGACCCAGGGAGACCCAGTACTTC.

This clonotype was counted ten times or more. The CDR3 reads CASSQETSGRSSYNEQFF. DNA of the CDR3: TGCGCCAGCAGCCAAGAGACTAGCGGGAGGAGCTCCTACAATGAGCAGTTCTTC. The chain carries TRBV4-1 and TRBJ2-1; the match to TRBD2 covers 13 bases. CDR1 and CDR2 from the germline V gene are MGHRA and YSYEKL. The CDR3 contains 18 residues. The junction had 2 bases not matched to a gene; V was cut back by 0 bases and J by 0 bases.

This clonotype was detected only a few times. V usage is TRBV4-3 and J usage is TRBJ2-3; D gene unclear. This CDR3 has 15 amino acids. Germline V lookup: CDR1 LGHNA, CDR2 YSLEER. The germline V and J ends were trimmed by 0 bases and 2 bases, with 9 bases remaining between them. The DNA of the CDR3 is TGCGCCAGCAGCCAAGAATGGGATTCCACAGATACGCAGTATTTT. It is translated as CASSQEWDSTDTQYF.

To note about this clonotype: A much larger clone lies a single base off, so this may be a read error. The V gene is TRBV5-1, the J gene TRBJ2-3; 9 nucleotides line up with TRBD2. In germline, CDR1 is SGHRS, CDR2 YFSETQ. CDR3 length: 16 amino acids. The CDR3 bases are TGCGCCATCAGCTTGGCGCTAGCGGGGCCACCAGATACGCAGTATTTT. Its translation: CAISLALAGPPDTQYF. The full variable domain, in which reference TRBV5-1 and TRBJ2-3 provide the parts outside the CDR3, is KAGVTQTPRYLIKTRGQQVTLSCSPISGHRSVSWYQQTPGQGLQFLFEYFSETQRNKGNFPGRFSGRQFSNSRSEMNVSTLELGDSALYLCAISLALAGPPDTQYFGPGTRLTVL.

This clonotype was observed a few times. The rearrangement uses TRBV6-2 or TRBV6-3 and TRBJ1-5; D call uncertain. V was shortened by 3 bases and J by 6 bases, with 12 bases between the two germline ends. The CDR3 runs 14 residues. From germline, CDR1 is MNHEY and CDR2 SVGEGT. CDR3 coding DNA: TGTGCCAGCAGTTATTCACGCTGGGGTCAGCCCCAGCATTTT. Its protein product is CASSYSRWGQPQHF.

On this clonotype: Since a much larger clone is just one base distant, this may be a read error. V is TRBV20-1 and J is TRBJ1-2; D may be TRBD1 (5 bases). The V gene's germline CDR1 is DFQATT and CDR2 SNEGSKA (reference sequence). This CDR3 is 12 amino acids long. V lost 6 bases, J lost 7 bases, and 15 bases lay in between. CDR3 in amino acids: CSARTPNGGYTF. CDR3 nucleotide sequence: TGCAGTGCCCGGACACCCAATGGTGGCTACACCTTC.

Note on this clonotype: The conserved phenylalanine or tryptophan is not found at the CDR3 terminus, so this likely reflects a read error. V and J are TRBV7-2 and TRBJ2-5; 8 nucleotides line up with TRBD2. The CDR3 extends over 14 amino acids. Germline CDR1 reads SGHTA; CDR2 reads FQGNSA. V shed 5 bases, J shed 11 bases, and the junction held 13 bases outside the gene matches. The CDR3 protein is CASSPGLASGEQYV. CDR3 nucleotide sequence: TGTGCCAGCAGCCCCGGACTAGCTTCTGGGGAGCAGTACGTC.

The rearrangement links TRBV3-1 to TRBJ2-5; TRBD2 is a possible D gene (5 bases). The CDR3 extends over 13 amino acids. With 1 base removed from V and 9 bases from J, the gap between germline ends came to 12 bases. Germline CDR1 reads LGHDT; CDR2 reads YNNKEL (reference sequence). The CDR3 DNA is TGTGCCAGCAGCCAAGCCGAGGAGAGGGCCCAGTACTTC. Its protein product is CASSQAEERAQYF.

The chain is built from TRBV20-1 and TRBJ1-2; TRBD1 agrees at 7 bases. After removal of 0 bases from V and 4 bases from J, the junction contained 5 bases not matched to a gene. The V gene's germline CDR1 is DFQATT and CDR2 SNEGSKA (reference sequence). This CDR3 contains 14 residues. This chain's CDR3 is CSAREDRVAYGYTF. In DNA, the CDR3 is TGCAGTGCTAGAGAAGACAGGGTGGCCTATGGCTACACCTTC.

CDR3 coding DNA: TGTGCCAGCCGACGCGGGAGCTCCTACGAGCAGTACGTC. This gives the protein CASRRGSSYEQYV. The chain uses TRBV6-2 or TRBV6-3 and TRBJ2-7, with 7 nucleotides matching TRBD2. CDR1 MNHEY and CDR2 SVGEGT come from the germline V gene. Trimming at V came to 8 bases and at J to 0 bases, leaving 4 bases not matched to a gene. There are 13 residues in the CDR3.

The chain links TRBV4-1 to TRBJ2-5; D is possibly TRBD1 (7 bases). The DNA end lines up better with TRBJ2-7; the J call may be wrong. The CDR3 sequence is 16 residues long. Germline assignment: CDR1 MGHRA and CDR2 YSYEKL. CDR3 sequence reads: CASSLPLQGGSLEQYF. The CDR3 region has the DNA TGCGCCAGCAGCCTCCCGCTTCAGGGGGGCTCGCTCGAGCAGTACTTC.

The V gene is TRBV6-1, the J gene TRBJ2-7; no reliable D call. CDR3 length: 14 residues. V shed 4 bases and J shed 2 bases, with 12 bases lying between them. Per germline, CDR1 MNHNS and CDR2 SASEGT. CDR3 in DNA: TGTGCCAGCAGTGTTGATTTTCCCCCCTACGAGCAGTACTTC. Translation gives CASSVDFPPYEQYF.

This clonotype has a handful of counts. The CDR3 region is CASSLRFGIGTGGSNEQFF. In DNA, the CDR3 is TGTGCCAGCAGCCTACGGTTTGGAATTGGGACAGGGGGTTCTAATGAGCAGTTCTTC. The chain carries TRBV14 and TRBJ2-1; 11 bases agree with TRBD1. CDR1 is SGHDN, CDR2 FVKESK, per germline. With 4 bases clipped from V and 7 bases from J, the junction kept 18 bases outside the gene matches. CDR3 length equals 19 residues.

The chain recombines TRBV12-3 or TRBV12-4 with TRBJ2-7, with a tentative D call TRBD1 (6 bases). The CDR3 extends over 14 amino acids. The V end lost 6 bases, the J end lost 2 bases, and 14 bases lay between the germline ends. The CDR3 DNA is TGTGCCAGCAGCCTTCGACAGGCTCCCTACGAGCAGTACTTC. It is translated as CASSLRQAPYEQYF.

The chain links TRBV29-1 to TRBJ1-4; 9 bases agree with TRBD1. CDR3 length: 13 amino acids. Trimming cost V 4 bases and J 7 bases; bases outside gene matches: 4. Germline V gene sequence: CDR1 SQVTM, CDR2 ANQGSEA. The CDR3 is CSVGTGGSEKLFF. In nucleotides, the CDR3 is TGCAGCGTTGGCACAGGGGGCAGTGAAAAACTGTTTTTT.